A selection of T cell receptor beta chains follows, all from one sample in a study of T cells during gluten challenge in celiac disease. Using its own MiXCR run on the single-cell sequencing reads, TCRdb lists one record per CDR3 protein. This listing includes 16 distinct CDR3 sequences. The sample in question was gluten-specific CD4+ T cells sorted from the duodenum using tetramers, obtained at baseline or on day 14 of gluten challenge (not recorded which). The receptors shown here come from a female donor with celiac disease. CDR3s include the opening cysteine and the closing phenylalanine or tryptophan. D genes are given only for firm matches.

j_call	d_call	v_call	cdr3_nt	cdr3_aa
TRBJ1-2	TRBD1	TRBV19	TGTGCCAGTAGCAATCGACAGGGGCAAGGCTACACCTTC	CASSNRQGQGYTF
TRBJ2-7	TRBD2	TRBV2	TGTGCCAGCAGCTACATCTTAGCGGGGGAGCAGTACTTC	CASSYILAGEQYF